This T cell receptor (beta chain) was found in a study of blood T cells in healthy people across ages. Study results and caveats: For the donors, CMV status was unknown and possibly confounded expanded clonotype changes. Measured against age, TCR beta diversity per million T cells decreased in a roughly linear manner.

A second PCR, run for roughly 7 to 12 cycles, used a sample-barcoded 5' primer plus a J-beta primer mix. From the 5' RACE reads, TCRdb called clonotypes with MiXCR, one entry per CDR3 protein. Of about 1,800,000 distinct CDR3 sequences in the sample, 28% were seen once. Germline loops: CDR1 MDHEN, CDR2 SYDVKM. The ends were cut back, 5 bases at V and 0 bases at J, with 13 bases in the middle. The CDR3 spans 15 residues. Isolated per sample were at least 6 million PBMCs. Each sample provided at least 6 micrograms of extracted total RNA. About this clonotype: Its antigen remains unknown.

This sequence joins TRBV28 and TRBJ2-5, with unresolved D. This clonotype originated in a woman under 40 in good health. Specimen: blood. Written as DNA, the CDR3 is TGTGCCAGCAGTCCTCTATCCTGGTACCAAGAGACCCAGTACTTC. It codes for CASSPLSWYQETQYF.